This T cell receptor beta chain appears in the sequencing data of a study of blood T cell repertoires in COVID-19. This clone was recorded once. Per germline, CDR1 MRHNA and CDR2 SNTAGT. The CDR3 consists of 18 residues. Trimming cost V 6 bases and J 5 bases, with 23 bases left between them. Libraries were prepared by immunoSEQ multiplex PCR; TCRdb keeps only in-frame clonotypes and omits some of them. The sample shows 150,000 to 200,000 clones, about 75% of them seen only once. V usage is TRBV6-4 and J usage is TRBJ1-6; no definite D call. Source material: peripheral blood. The receptor was isolated from a woman in her sixties or seventies with acute or convalescent COVID-19. The CDR3 bases are TGTGCCAGCAGAGCCCACCGTGCGCGACAAGCGGATAATTCACCCCTCCACTTT. Translated: CASRAHRARQADNSPLHF.